The present TCR beta chain was sequenced within a study of T-cell memory formation after mild COVID-19. Study-wide background: There were largely donor-specific TCR clusters.

This clonotype was found a few times. Germline values: CDR1 SQVTM, CDR2 ANQGSEA. CDR3 length: 13 amino acids. The V end lost 4 bases, the J end lost 0 bases, and 6 bases lay between the germline ends. TCR alpha and TCR beta cDNA libraries carrying sample barcodes and UMIs came from 5'RACE with constant-segment primers. TCRdb reanalysed the 5' RACE reads using MiXCR and keeps one entry per CDR3 protein. There are about 470,000 distinct CDR3 sequences in the sample; roughly 23% occur only once, and approximately 13% lies in the top ten. The specimen was PBMCs or a T cell subset sorted from them (not recorded which). The origin of this receptor is an adult woman who had mild COVID-19 (a few samples of this study predate the infection). Cell type and time point are not known. The chain links TRBV29-1 to TRBJ2-2; D may be TRBD1 (6 bases). CDR3 amino acids: CSVGQANTGELFF. The CDR3 DNA is TGCAGCGTTGGACAGGCGAACACCGGGGAGCTGTTTTTT.